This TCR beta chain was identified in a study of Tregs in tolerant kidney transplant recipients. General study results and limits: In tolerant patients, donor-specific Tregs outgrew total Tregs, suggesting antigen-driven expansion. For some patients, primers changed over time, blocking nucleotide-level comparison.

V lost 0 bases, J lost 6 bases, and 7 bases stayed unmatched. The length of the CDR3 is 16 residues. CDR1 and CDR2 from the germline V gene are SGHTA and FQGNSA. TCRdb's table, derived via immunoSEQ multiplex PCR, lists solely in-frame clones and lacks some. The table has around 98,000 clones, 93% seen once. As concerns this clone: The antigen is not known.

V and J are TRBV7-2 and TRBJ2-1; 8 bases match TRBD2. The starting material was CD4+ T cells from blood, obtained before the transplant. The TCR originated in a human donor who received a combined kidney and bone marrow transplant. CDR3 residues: CASSLAYSGGANEQFF. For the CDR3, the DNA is TGTGCCAGCAGCTTAGCGTATTCCGGGGGGGCCAATGAGCAGTTCTTC. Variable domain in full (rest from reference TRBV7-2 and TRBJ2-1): GAGVSQSPSNKVTEKGKDVELRCDPISGHTALYWYRQSLGQGLEFLIYFQGNSAPDKSGLPSDRFSAERTGGSVSTLTIQRTQQEDSAVYLCASSLAYSGGANEQFFGPGTRLTVL.